This T cell receptor beta chain comes out of a study of blood T cells in healthy people across ages. Points from the study as a whole: Per million T cells, the diversity of TCR beta decreased roughly linearly as age advanced. As naive T cell percentage varied, TCR beta diversity correlated strongly with it.

For the second PCR, which ran for about 6 to 11 cycles, a sample-barcoded 5' primer and a J-beta primer mix were used. TCRdb fed the 5' RACE reads into MiXCR, producing one record per CDR3 protein. The sample holds 1.8 million or so distinct CDR3 sequences, roughly two fifths seen once. This CDR3 is built from 14 residues. With 2 bases removed from V and 2 bases from J, the gap between germline ends came to 9 bases. Germline CDR1 and CDR2: SGHTA and FQGNSA. A word on this clonotype: Its antigen is not identified.

The sequence derives from a human donor in good health. Sequencing was done on a sample of blood. The J gene is TRBJ2-5, the V gene TRBV7-2; weak D call: TRBD2 (5 bases). The CDR3 spells CASSLLGRQETQYF. The DNA for the CDR3 is TGTGCCAGCAGCTTATTAGGGAGACAAGAGACCCAGTACTTC.